One T cell receptor beta chain is described in this entry. Building the TCR beta libraries relied on iRepertoire HTBI primers, and CDR3 regions underwent Arm-PCR. MiXCR, applied by TCRdb to the multiplex PCR reads, yields one record per CDR3 protein. The profile covers roughly 320,000 distinct CDR3 sequences, with approximately 16% appearing a single time and roughly 27% taken by the ten largest. This CDR3 is 14 amino acids long. V was shortened by 4 bases and J by 1 base, with 9 bases between the two germline ends. Per the germline V gene, CDR1 is MGHRA and CDR2 is YSYEKL. This entry comes from a study of regulatory T cells in long-lasting Graves disease. Time point noted: newly diagnosed GD, antithyroid drugs for less than 3 months. RNA isolated from PBMCs was used to make the TCR library. A further study also used this sample, focusing on T cells in Graves' hyperthyroidism and ophthalmopathy.

The TCR originated in a man aged 40-50 years with Graves disease. Here the sequenced sample was peripheral blood mononuclear cells (PBMCs), taken at new diagnosis, from a patient treated with antithyroid drugs. The chain uses TRBV4-1 and TRBJ2-3; D is undetermined. This chain's CDR3 is CASSPRYGTDTQYF. DNA of the CDR3: TGCGCCAGCAGCCCTAGATATGGCACAGATACGCAGTATTTT.